The 14 T cell receptor beta chains presented below share a single source sample, sequenced in a study of regulatory T cells in long-lasting Graves disease. The time point here: newly diagnosed GD, antithyroid drugs for less than 3 months. PBMC-extracted RNA yielded the TCR library. Library construction for TCR beta used iRepertoire HTBI primers and Arm-PCR of CDR3 regions. Each CDR3 protein is one row after TCRdb ran MiXCR on the multiplex PCR reads. Here the sample spans 250,000 or so distinct CDR3 sequences, 20% to 25% being singletons. Sequencing used peripheral blood mononuclear cells (PBMCs), obtained at new diagnosis, from a patient treated with antithyroid drugs. The receptor source for this set is a female donor with Graves disease.

This clonotype was recorded many times. This chain links TRBV20-1 with TRBJ1-2, with D possibly TRBD1 on 6 matching bases. The germline V and J ends were trimmed by 6 bases and 3 bases, with 14 bases remaining between them. The length of the CDR3 is 13 residues. Germline V gene lookup returns CDR1 DFQATT and CDR2 SNEGSKA (reference sequence). The CDR3 spells CSAQGRVDYGYTF. CDR3 nucleotides: TGCAGTGCACAGGGCCGGGTAGACTATGGCTACACCTTC.

This clonotype was observed a handful of times. The V and J genes are TRBV9 and TRBJ2-7; D tentatively fits TRBD1 or TRBD2 (5 bases each). This CDR3 contains 13 residues. Per germline, CDR1 SGDLS and CDR2 YYNGEE. V lost 7 bases and J 3 bases, leaving 14 bases between the germline ends. Here the CDR3 DNA reads TGTGCCAGCTCCGGGACGGATAACTACGAGCAGTACTTC. This gives the protein CASSGTDNYEQYF.

This clonotype occurred many times. This chain uses TRBV19 with TRBJ2-3; D unresolved. The germline V gene encodes CDR1 LNHDA and CDR2 SQIVND (reference sequence). V shed 4 bases and J shed 9 bases, with 17 bases lying between them. This CDR3 is 14 amino acids long. The DNA of the CDR3 is TGTGCCAGTAGTAGCAACGGCCCTGGTGGAACGCAGTATTTT. Protein: CASSSNGPGGTQYF.

V gene TRBV4-3 combines with J gene TRBJ2-4; possible D gene TRBD2, 5 bases. The CDR3 covers 15 residues. The V gene's germline CDR1 is LGHNA and CDR2 YSLEER. V lost 4 bases to trimming and J lost 4 bases, with 14 bases between them. The CDR3 reads CASSRWMDWKNIQYF. Here the CDR3 DNA reads TGCGCCAGCAGCCGATGGATGGACTGGAAAAACATTCAGTACTTC.

The rearrangement uses TRBV7-9 and TRBJ2-5; 10 bases map to TRBD1. The V and J ends lost 6 bases and 6 bases, in that order; junction bases with no gene match: 7. This CDR3 comprises 14 residues. Per the germline V gene, CDR1 is SEHNR and CDR2 is FQNEAQ (reference sequence). This chain's CDR3 is CASSSTGGMKTQYF. CDR3 DNA sequence: TGTGCCAGCAGTTCGACAGGGGGCATGAAGACCCAGTACTTC. The whole variable domain, remainder taken from reference TRBV7-9 and TRBJ2-5, is DTGVSQNPRHKITKRGQNVTFRCDPISEHNRLYWYRQTLGQGPEFLTYFQNEAQLEKSRLLSDRFSAERPKGSFSTLEIQRTEQGDSAMYLCASSSTGGMKTQYFGPGTRLLVL.

This clonotype has a count of ten or more. The chain joins TRBV2 to TRBJ2-1; tentative D call: TRBD1 (6 bases). The CDR3 consists of 15 residues. CDR1 SNHLY and CDR2 FYNNEI come from the germline V gene. V was trimmed by 6 bases and J by 4 bases, leaving 16 bases between them. The CDR3 spells CASSITGSLYNEQFF. The CDR3 nucleotides are TGTGCCAGCAGCATAACAGGGTCCCTGTACAATGAGCAGTTCTTC.

Many counts were recorded for this clonotype. This sequence joins TRBV3-1 and TRBJ2-3; D call uncertain. Germline V gene data show CDR1 as LGHDT and CDR2 as YNNKEL (reference sequence). The CDR3 contains 15 residues. V lost 3 bases to trimming and J lost 0 bases, with 10 bases between them. CDR3 sequence reads: CASSHSSSSTDTQYF. CDR3 sequence (DNA): TGTGCCAGCAGCCACTCGAGCTCGAGCACAGATACGCAGTATTTT.

This clonotype was recorded at least ten times. The J gene is TRBJ2-1, the V gene TRBV7-3; D might be TRBD1 or TRBD2, each matching 6 bases. Germline-derived CDR1 and CDR2 are SGHTA and FQGTGA. The CDR3 totals 18 residues. Trimming removed 3 bases from V and 0 bases from J, with 18 bases in between. DNA for the CDR3: TGTGCCAGCAGCTTTAGGGGGATCGGAGGGAGCTCCTACAATGAGCAGTTCTTC. Amino acid sequence: CASSFRGIGGSSYNEQFF.

This clonotype was observed many times. The V call is TRBV28, the J call TRBJ2-6; D unresolved. Germline V CDR1 and CDR2: MDHEN, SYDVKM. Trimming took off 5 bases at V and 4 bases at J, with 6 bases between the two ends. The CDR3 extends over 13 amino acids. The DNA of the CDR3 is TGTGCCAGCAGTCCACCCGGGGCCAACGTCCTGACTTTC. Protein sequence: CASSPPGANVLTF.

Concerning this clonotype: With a much larger clone just one base away, this may be a read error. The CDR3: CAGRAWTGHDEQYF. CDR3 nucleotide sequence: TGTGCCGGCAGGGCATGGACAGGGCACGACGAGCAGTACTTC. The chain recombines TRBV5-5 with TRBJ2-7; 8 bases are shared with TRBD1. Germline lookup yields CDR1 SGHKS and CDR2 YYEKEE (reference sequence). This CDR3 has 14 amino acids.

This clonotype was seen at least ten times. The gene calls are TRBV12-3 or TRBV12-4 and TRBJ1-2; a weak D match, TRBD1 (5 bases). V lost 6 bases and J 4 bases, leaving 12 bases between the germline ends. This CDR3 comprises 13 residues. The CDR3 loop reads CASSPGLSYGYTF. The DNA of the CDR3 is TGTGCCAGCAGCCCGGGACTTTCCTATGGCTACACCTTC.

Only a few counts were recorded for this clonotype. The chain uses TRBV6-2 or TRBV6-3 and TRBJ1-5, with TRBD1 as a possible D gene (5 bases). CDR3 length: 15 residues. The ends were cut back, 0 bases at V and 4 bases at J, with 10 bases in the middle. Germline values: CDR1 MNHEY, CDR2 SVGEGT. CDR3 amino acids: CASSYSIGGNQPQHF. The CDR3 DNA is TGTGCCAGCAGTTACTCGATCGGGGGAAATCAGCCCCAGCATTTT.

This clonotype was detected many times. This chain joins TRBV7-2 and TRBJ2-7, with D unresolved. The CDR3 loop spans 11 amino acids. Trimming pared 3 bases from V and 0 bases from J, leaving 0 bases between. Germline V CDR1 and CDR2: SGHTA, FQGNSA. DNA for the CDR3: TGTGCCAGCAGCTTCTCCTACGAGCAGTACTTC. Residues: CASSFSYEQYF.

The V call is TRBV24-1, the J call TRBJ2-3; TRBD2 might be the D (5 bases). Trimming stripped 3 bases from V and 2 bases from J, with 11 bases between. The CDR3 is 15 amino acids. From germline, CDR1 is KGHDR and CDR2 SFDVKD. The CDR3 DNA is TGTGCCACCAGTGATCTTAGCCGGGACACAGATACGCAGTATTTT. Its translation: CATSDLSRDTDTQYF.